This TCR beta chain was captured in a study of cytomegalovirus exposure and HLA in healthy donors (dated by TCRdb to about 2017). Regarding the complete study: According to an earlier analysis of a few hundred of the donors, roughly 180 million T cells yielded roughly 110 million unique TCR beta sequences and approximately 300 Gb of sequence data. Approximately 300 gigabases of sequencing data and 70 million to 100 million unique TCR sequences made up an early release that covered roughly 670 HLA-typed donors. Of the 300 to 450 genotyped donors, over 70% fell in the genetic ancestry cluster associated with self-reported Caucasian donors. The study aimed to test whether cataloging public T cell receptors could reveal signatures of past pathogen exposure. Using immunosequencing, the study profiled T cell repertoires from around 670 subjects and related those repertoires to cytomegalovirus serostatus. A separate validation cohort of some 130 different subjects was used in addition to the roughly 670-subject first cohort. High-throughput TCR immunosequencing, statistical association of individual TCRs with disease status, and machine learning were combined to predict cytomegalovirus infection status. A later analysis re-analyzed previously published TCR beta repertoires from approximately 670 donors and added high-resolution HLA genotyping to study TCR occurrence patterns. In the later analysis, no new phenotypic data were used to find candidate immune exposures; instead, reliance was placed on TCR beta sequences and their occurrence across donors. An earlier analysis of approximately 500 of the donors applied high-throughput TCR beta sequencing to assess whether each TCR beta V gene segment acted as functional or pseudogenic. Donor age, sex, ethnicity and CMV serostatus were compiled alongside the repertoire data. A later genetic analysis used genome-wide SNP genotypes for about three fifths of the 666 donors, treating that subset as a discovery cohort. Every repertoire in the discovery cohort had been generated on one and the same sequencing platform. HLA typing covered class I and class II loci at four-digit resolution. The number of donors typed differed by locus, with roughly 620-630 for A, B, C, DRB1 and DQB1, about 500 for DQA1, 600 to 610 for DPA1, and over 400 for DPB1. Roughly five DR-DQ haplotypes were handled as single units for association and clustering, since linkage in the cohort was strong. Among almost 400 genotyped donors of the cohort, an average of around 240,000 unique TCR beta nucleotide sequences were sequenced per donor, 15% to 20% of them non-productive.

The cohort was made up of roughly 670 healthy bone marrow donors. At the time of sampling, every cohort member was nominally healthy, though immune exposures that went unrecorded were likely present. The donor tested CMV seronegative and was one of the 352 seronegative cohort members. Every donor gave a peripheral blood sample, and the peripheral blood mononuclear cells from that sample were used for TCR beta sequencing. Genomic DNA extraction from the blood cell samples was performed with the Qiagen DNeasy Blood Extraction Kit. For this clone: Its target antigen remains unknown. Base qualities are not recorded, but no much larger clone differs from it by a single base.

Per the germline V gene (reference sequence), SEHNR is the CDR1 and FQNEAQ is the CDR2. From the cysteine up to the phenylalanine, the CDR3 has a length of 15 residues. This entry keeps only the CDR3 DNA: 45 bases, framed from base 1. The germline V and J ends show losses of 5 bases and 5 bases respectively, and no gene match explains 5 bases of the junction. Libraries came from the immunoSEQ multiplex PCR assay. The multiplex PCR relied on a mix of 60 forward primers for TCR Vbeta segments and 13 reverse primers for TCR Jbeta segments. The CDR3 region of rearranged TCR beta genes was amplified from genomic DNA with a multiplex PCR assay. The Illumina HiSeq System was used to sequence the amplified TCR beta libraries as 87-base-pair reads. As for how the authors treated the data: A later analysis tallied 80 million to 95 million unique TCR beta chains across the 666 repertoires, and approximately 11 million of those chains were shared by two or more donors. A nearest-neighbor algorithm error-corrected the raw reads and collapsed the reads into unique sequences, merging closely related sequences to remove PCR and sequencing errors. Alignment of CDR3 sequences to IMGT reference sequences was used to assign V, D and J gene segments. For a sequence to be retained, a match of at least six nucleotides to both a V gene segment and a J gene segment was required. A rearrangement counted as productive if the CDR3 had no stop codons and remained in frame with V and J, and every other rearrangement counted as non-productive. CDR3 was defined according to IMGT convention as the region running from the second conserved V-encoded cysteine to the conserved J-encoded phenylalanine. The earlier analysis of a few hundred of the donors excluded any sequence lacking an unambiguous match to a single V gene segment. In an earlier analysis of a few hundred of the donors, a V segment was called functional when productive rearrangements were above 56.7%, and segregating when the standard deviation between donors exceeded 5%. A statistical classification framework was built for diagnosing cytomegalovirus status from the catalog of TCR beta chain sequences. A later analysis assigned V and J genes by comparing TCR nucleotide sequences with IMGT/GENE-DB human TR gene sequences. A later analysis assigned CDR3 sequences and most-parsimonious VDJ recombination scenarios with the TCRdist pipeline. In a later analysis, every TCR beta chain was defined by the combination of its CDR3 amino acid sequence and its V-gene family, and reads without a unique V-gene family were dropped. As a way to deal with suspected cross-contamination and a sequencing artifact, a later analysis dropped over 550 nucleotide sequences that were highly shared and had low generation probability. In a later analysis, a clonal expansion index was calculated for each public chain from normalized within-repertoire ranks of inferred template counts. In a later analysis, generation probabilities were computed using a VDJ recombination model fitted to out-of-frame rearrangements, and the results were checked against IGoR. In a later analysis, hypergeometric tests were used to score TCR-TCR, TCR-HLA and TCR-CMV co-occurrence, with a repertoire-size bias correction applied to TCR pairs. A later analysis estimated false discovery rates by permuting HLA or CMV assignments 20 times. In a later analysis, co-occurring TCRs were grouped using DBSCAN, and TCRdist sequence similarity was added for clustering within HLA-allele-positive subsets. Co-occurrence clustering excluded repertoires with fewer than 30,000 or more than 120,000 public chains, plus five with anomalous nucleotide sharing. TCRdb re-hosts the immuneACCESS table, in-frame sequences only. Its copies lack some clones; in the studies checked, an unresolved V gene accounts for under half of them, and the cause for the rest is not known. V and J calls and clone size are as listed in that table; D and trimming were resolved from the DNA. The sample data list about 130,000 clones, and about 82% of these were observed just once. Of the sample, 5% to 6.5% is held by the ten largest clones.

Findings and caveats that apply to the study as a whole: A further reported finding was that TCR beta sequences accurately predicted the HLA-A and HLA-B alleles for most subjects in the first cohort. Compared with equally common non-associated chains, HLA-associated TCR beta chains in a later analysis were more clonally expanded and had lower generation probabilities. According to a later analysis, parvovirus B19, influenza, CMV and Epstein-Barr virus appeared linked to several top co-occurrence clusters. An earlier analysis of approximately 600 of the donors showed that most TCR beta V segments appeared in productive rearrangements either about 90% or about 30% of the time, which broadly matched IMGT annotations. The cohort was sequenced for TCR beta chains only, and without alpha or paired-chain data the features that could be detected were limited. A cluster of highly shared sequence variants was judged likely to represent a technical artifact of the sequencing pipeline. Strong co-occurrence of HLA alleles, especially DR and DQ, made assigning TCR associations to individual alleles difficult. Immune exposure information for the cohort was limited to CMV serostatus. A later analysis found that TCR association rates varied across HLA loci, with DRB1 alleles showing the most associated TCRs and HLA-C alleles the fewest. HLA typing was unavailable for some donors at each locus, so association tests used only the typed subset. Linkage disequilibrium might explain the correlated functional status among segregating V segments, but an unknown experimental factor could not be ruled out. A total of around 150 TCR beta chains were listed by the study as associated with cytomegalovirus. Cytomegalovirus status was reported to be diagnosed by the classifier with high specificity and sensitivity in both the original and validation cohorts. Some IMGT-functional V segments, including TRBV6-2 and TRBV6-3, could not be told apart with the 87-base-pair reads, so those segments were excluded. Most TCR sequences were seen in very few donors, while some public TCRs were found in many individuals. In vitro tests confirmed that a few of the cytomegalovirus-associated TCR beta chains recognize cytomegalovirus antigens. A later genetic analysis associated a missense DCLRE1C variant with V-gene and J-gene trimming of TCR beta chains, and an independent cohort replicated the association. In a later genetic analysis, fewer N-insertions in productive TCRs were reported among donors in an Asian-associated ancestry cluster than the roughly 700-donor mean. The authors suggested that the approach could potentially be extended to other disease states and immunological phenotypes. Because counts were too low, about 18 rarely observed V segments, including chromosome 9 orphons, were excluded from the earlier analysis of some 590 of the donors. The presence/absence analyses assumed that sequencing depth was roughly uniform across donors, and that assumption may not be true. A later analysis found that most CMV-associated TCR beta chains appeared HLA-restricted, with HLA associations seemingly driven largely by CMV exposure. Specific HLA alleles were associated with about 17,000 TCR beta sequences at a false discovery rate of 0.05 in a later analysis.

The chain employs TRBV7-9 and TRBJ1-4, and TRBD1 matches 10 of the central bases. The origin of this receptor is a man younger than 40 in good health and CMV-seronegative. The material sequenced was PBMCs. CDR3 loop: CASSPPGQGNEKLFF. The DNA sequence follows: TGTGCCAGCAGCCCACCGGGACAGGGGAATGAAAAACTGTTTTTT.